This TCR beta chain is drawn from a study of blood T cell repertoires in COVID-19. Study background: The samples span acute and convalescent COVID-19 from the United States, Italy and Spain. T cells, B-cell-depleted T cells, or PBMCs provided the cDNA or gDNA that served as material.

Method: immunoSEQ multiplex PCR; TCRdb's copy keeps in-frame clones and lacks some. The profile shows a few hundred thousand clones, 75% to 90% of them singletons. The CDR3 covers 13 residues. The V segment lost 6 bases and the J segment 4 bases; nucleotides outside the gene matches: 3. Ages ranged from about 18 to 89 years, with residence in fewer than 25 US areas. The sample consisted of PBMCs or T cells enriched from blood (not recorded which). This chain connects TRBV12-3 or TRBV12-4 to TRBJ2-5; 9 bases line up with TRBD1. The sequence came from a man in his forties or fifties who had recovered from COVID-19. The CDR3 protein is CASSRTGVETQYF. The CDR3 DNA reads as TGTGCCAGCAGCCGGACAGGGGTAGAGACCCAGTACTTC.